Listed below are T cell receptor beta chains from one sample, sequenced in a study of blood T cell repertoires in COVID-19. Only in-frame clones appear in the TCRdb table, and some are missing; sequencing was by immunoSEQ multiplex PCR. The sample shows approximately 150,000 clones, roughly 90% of them seen only once. Sequencing was performed on peripheral blood. The source of these receptors is a man aged 60 to 69 with active or convalescent COVID-19. The CDR3 runs from the conserved cysteine through the conserved F or W. D genes are given only for firm matches. Part of the rows lack a size; the others show once, few, many or a class for expanded clones.

j_call: TRBJ1-1; d_call: NA; clone_size: once; v_call: TRBV29-1; cdr3_nt: TGCAGCGTTGGAGCCAGGCTGAACACTGAAGCTTTCTTT; cdr3_aa: CSVGARLNTEAFF
j_call: TRBJ1-4; d_call: TRBD1; clone_size: few; v_call: TRBV5-6; cdr3_nt: TGTGCCAGCAGCGGGACAGGGGCCGGGTCGGGAAAACTGTTTTTT; cdr3_aa: CASSGTGAGSGKLFF
j_call: TRBJ1-1; d_call: TRBD1; clone_size: once; v_call: TRBV2; cdr3_nt: TGTGCCAGCAGTGAAGAAGGGACAGCCCTATACACTGAAGCTTTCTTT; cdr3_aa: CASSEEGTALYTEAFF
j_call: TRBJ2-1; d_call: TRBD2; clone_size: NA; v_call: TRBV6-5; cdr3_nt: TGTGCCAGCGGACGGGAGGGCGCGGTTGAGCAGTTCTTC; cdr3_aa: CASGREGAVEQFF
j_call: TRBJ1-4; d_call: NA; clone_size: NA; v_call: TRBV19; cdr3_nt: TGTGCCAGTAGTACCTACAGGGTAGCTAATGAAAAACTGTTTTTT; cdr3_aa: CASSTYRVANEKLFF
j_call: TRBJ2-7; d_call: NA; clone_size: NA; v_call: TRBV28; cdr3_nt: TGTGCCAGCACCTCAAGCGAGGTAGTGGGCGAGCAGTACTTC; cdr3_aa: CASTSSEVVGEQYF
j_call: TRBJ1-3; d_call: NA; clone_size: NA; v_call: TRBV3-1/TRBV3-2; cdr3_nt: TGTGCCAGCAGCCAAACCTCGGCTGGAAACACCATATATTTT; cdr3_aa: CASSQTSAGNTIYF
j_call: TRBJ2-1; d_call: TRBD2; clone_size: NA; v_call: TRBV7-6; cdr3_nt: TGTGCCAGCAGCCGTCGGGGGGGGCCAAACAATGAGCAGTTCTTC; cdr3_aa: CASSRRGGPNNEQFF
j_call: TRBJ1-2; d_call: TRBD1; clone_size: NA; v_call: TRBV6-4; cdr3_nt: TGTGCCAGCAGTGATTGGGACAGGGGTGGCTACACCTTC; cdr3_aa: CASSDWDRGGYTF
j_call: TRBJ1-2; d_call: TRBD1; clone_size: NA; v_call: TRBV6-5; cdr3_nt: TGTGCCAGCAGTTCCGGGACAGCGCCTTCTAACTATGGCTACACCTTC; cdr3_aa: CASSSGTAPSNYGYTF
j_call: TRBJ2-7; d_call: TRBD2; clone_size: NA; v_call: TRBV18; cdr3_nt: TGTGCCAGCTCACCCGTAGCGGGAGGGATCTCCTACGAGCAGTACTTC; cdr3_aa: CASSPVAGGISYEQYF
j_call: TRBJ2-7; d_call: NA; clone_size: NA; v_call: TRBV6-5; cdr3_nt: TGTGCCAGCAGTACAAACAGGGACTACGAGCAGTACTTC; cdr3_aa: CASSTNRDYEQYF
j_call: TRBJ2-1; d_call: TRBD2; clone_size: NA; v_call: TRBV29-1; cdr3_nt: TGCAGCGTTGTCGGGGGGGGTGAGCAGTTCTTC; cdr3_aa: CSVVGGGEQFF
j_call: TRBJ1-3; d_call: NA; clone_size: NA; v_call: TRBV7-2; cdr3_nt: TGTGCCAGCAGCTCGACAGGCCTCTCTGGAAACACCATATATTTT; cdr3_aa: CASSSTGLSGNTIYF
j_call: TRBJ1-3; d_call: NA; clone_size: NA; v_call: TRBV5-1; cdr3_nt: TGCGCCAGCAGCCCCGGAAGCTGGAGCTCTGGAAACACCATATATTTT; cdr3_aa: CASSPGSWSSGNTIYF
j_call: TRBJ1-5; d_call: NA; clone_size: NA; v_call: TRBV7-8; cdr3_nt: TGTGCCAGCAGCGTGACAGGTAGCAATCAGCCCCAGCATTTT; cdr3_aa: CASSVTGSNQPQHF
j_call: TRBJ1-1; d_call: NA; clone_size: NA; v_call: TRBV2; cdr3_nt: TGTGCCAGCAGTGTGAGGGCGACGGACACTGAAGCTTTCTTT; cdr3_aa: CASSVRATDTEAFF
j_call: TRBJ1-5; d_call: NA; clone_size: few; v_call: TRBV19; cdr3_nt: TGTGCCAGTAGTATAGCGGCGGCAGCTAGCAATCAGCCCCAGCATTTT; cdr3_aa: CASSIAAAASNQPQHF
j_call: TRBJ1-2; d_call: TRBD1; clone_size: NA; v_call: TRBV15; cdr3_nt: TGTGCCACCAGCAGAGATAAGGGGGCAGGTGGCTACACCTTC; cdr3_aa: CATSRDKGAGGYTF
j_call: TRBJ1-5; d_call: TRBD1; clone_size: NA; v_call: TRBV19; cdr3_nt: TGTGCCGGATCCGGGACAGGGGGGAATCAGCCCCAGCATTTT; cdr3_aa: CAGSGTGGNQPQHF
j_call: TRBJ1-1; d_call: NA; clone_size: NA; v_call: TRBV6-6; cdr3_nt: TGTGCCTCCAGGGCGGTCACTGAAGCTTTCTTT; cdr3_aa: CASRAVTEAFF
j_call: TRBJ2-7; d_call: NA; clone_size: NA; v_call: TRBV6-1; cdr3_nt: TGTGCCAGCAGTGAAGGGGGCGTCTCCTACGAGCAGTACTTC; cdr3_aa: CASSEGGVSYEQYF
j_call: TRBJ2-3; d_call: TRBD2; clone_size: NA; v_call: TRBV3-1/TRBV3-2; cdr3_nt: TGTGCCAGCAGCCAATTCGGGACTAGCGGGGCAGATACGCAGTATTTT; cdr3_aa: CASSQFGTSGADTQYF
j_call: TRBJ1-1; d_call: TRBD1; clone_size: NA; v_call: TRBV6-5; cdr3_nt: TGTGCCAGCAGTTACCCCCTTGGACAGGGACGGTCTGAAGCTTTCTTT; cdr3_aa: CASSYPLGQGRSEAFF
j_call: TRBJ1-2; d_call: NA; clone_size: NA; v_call: TRBV14; cdr3_nt: TGTGCCAGCAGCCAATTAAACTATGGCTACACCTTC; cdr3_aa: CASSQLNYGYTF
j_call: TRBJ2-5; d_call: NA; clone_size: NA; v_call: TRBV5-1; cdr3_nt: TGCGCCAGCAGCTTAGTCGGGGGGCACCAAGAGACCCAGTACTTC; cdr3_aa: CASSLVGGHQETQYF
j_call: TRBJ2-3; d_call: TRBD2; clone_size: NA; v_call: TRBV14; cdr3_nt: TGTGCCAGCAGCGTACCTGGACTAGCGGGAACAGATACGCAGTATTTT; cdr3_aa: CASSVPGLAGTDTQYF
j_call: TRBJ2-3; d_call: TRBD2; clone_size: NA; v_call: TRBV3-1/TRBV3-2; cdr3_nt: TGTGCCAGCGCCATAGCGGGAGGCGTGGGGAGGACAGATACGCAGTATTTT; cdr3_aa: CASAIAGGVGRTDTQYF
j_call: TRBJ1-1; d_call: TRBD1; clone_size: NA; v_call: TRBV24-1; cdr3_nt: TGTGCCACCAGTGACCGGGACAGCACTGAAGCTTTCTTT; cdr3_aa: CATSDRDSTEAFF